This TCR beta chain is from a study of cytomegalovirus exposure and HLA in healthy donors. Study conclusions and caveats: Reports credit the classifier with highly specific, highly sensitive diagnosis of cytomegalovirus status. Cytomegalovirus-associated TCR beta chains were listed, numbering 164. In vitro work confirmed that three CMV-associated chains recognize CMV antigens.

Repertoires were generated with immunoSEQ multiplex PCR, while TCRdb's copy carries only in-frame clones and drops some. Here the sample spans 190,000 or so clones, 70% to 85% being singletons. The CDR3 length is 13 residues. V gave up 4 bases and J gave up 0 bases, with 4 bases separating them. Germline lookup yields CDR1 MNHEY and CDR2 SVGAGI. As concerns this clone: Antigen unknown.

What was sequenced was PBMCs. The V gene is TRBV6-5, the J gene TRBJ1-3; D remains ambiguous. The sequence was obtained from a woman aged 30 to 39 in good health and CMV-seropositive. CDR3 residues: CASSSVSGNTIYF. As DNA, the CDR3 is TGTGCCAGCAGTTCAGTCTCTGGAAACACCATATATTTT.